Below are 16 T cell receptor beta chains sequenced from a single sample in a study of CD8 T cells in Susac syndrome. The RNA input was about 0.5 to 1 ug, and it was reverse transcribed with random hexamers. MiXCR, applied by TCRdb to the immunoSEQ multiplex PCR reads, yields one record per CDR3 protein. The sample holds about 76,000 distinct CDR3 sequences, more than 85% seen once. The sequenced sample was CD8+ T cells from PBMCs. These receptors came from a human donor with multiple sclerosis.

The genes are TRBV18 and TRBJ1-4; no definite D call. This CDR3 has 14 amino acids. V lost 3 bases and J lost 0, with 5 bases in between. The germline V gene encodes CDR1 KGHSH and CDR2 LQKENI. CDR3 nucleotides: TGTGCCAGCTCACCTGGTACAACTAATGAAAAACTGTTTTTT. This codes for CASSPGTTNEKLFF.

The genes are TRBV6-5 and TRBJ2-1; possible D gene TRBD1, 5 bases. Germline CDR1 MNHEY, CDR2 SVGAGI. The CDR3 consists of 12 residues. The germline V and J ends were trimmed by 8 bases and 8 bases, with 13 bases remaining between them. The CDR3 DNA is TGTGCCAGCGGTCCTGGGGCCTATGAGCAGTTCTTC. This gives the protein CASGPGAYEQFF.

The rearrangement uses TRBV11-1 and TRBJ1-4; D gene unclear. Germline values: CDR1 SGHAT, CDR2 FQDESV (reference sequence). V shed 3 bases and J shed 2 bases, with 7 bases lying between them. The CDR3 extends over 14 amino acids. This CDR3 reads CASSLRGTNEKLFF. In nucleotides, the CDR3 is TGTGCCAGCAGCTTGAGAGGGACTAATGAAAAACTGTTTTTT.

The chain uses TRBV7-3 and TRBJ2-3; D call uncertain. Trimming left V 5 bases short and J 6 bases short, with 12 bases between. The CDR3 is 13 amino acids. The germline V gene encodes CDR1 SGHTA and CDR2 FQGTGA. In nucleotides, the CDR3 is TGTGCCAGCAGCCCCGGAATGAGTGATACGCAGTATTTT. This gives the protein CASSPGMSDTQYF.

This clonotype was recorded a few times. This rearrangement joins TRBV3-1 to TRBJ2-7, with D possibly matching TRBD1 (5 bases). The CDR3 extends over 13 amino acids. V was clipped by 1 base and J by 3 bases, with 7 bases between them. Germline CDR1 reads LGHDT; CDR2 reads YNNKEL (reference sequence). In nucleotides, the CDR3 is TGTGCCAGCAGCCAAGGAACAGGCTACGAGCAGTACTTC. Its protein is CASSQGTGYEQYF.

The chain links TRBV28 to TRBJ2-5; 9 nucleotides match TRBD2. V shed 6 bases and J 4 bases; nucleotides not matched to a gene: 3. The CDR3 runs to 13 residues. Germline CDR1 is MDHEN and CDR2 is SYDVKM. The CDR3 region is CASRGAGGETQYF. CDR3 nucleotides: TGTGCCAGCAGGGGAGCGGGGGGAGAGACCCAGTACTTC.

The chain joins TRBV3-1 to TRBJ2-1, with 12 positions matching TRBD2. Per the germline V gene, CDR1 is LGHDT and CDR2 is YNNKEL (reference sequence). There are 17 residues in the CDR3. The ends lost 0 bases at V and 14 bases at J; junction bases unmatched: 14. The CDR3 bases are TGTGCCAGCAGCCAAGATAAACTAGCGGGGGGACCCCTGGGGAAGTTCTTC. Residues: CASSQDKLAGGPLGKFF.

This rearrangement joins TRBV9 to TRBJ2-5; TRBD2 matches 13 bases. V was clipped by 4 bases and J by 5 bases; unmatched bases: 2. The germline V gene encodes CDR1 SGDLS and CDR2 YYNGEE. The CDR3 is 14 residues long. The chain's CDR3 is CASSTSGGVETQYF. The DNA of the CDR3 is TGTGCCAGCAGCACTAGCGGGGGGGTCGAGACCCAGTACTTC.

The CDR3 DNA is TGTGCCAGCAGCTTGTTACGACGGAACGAGCAGTACTTC. It is translated as CASSLLRRNEQYF. The rearrangement uses TRBV5-6 and TRBJ2-7; D is uncertain. Germline CDR1 reads SGHDT; CDR2 reads YYEEEE. The CDR3 totals 13 residues. V was cut by 1 base and J by 5 bases, with 10 bases left in between.

This rearrangement joins TRBV2 to TRBJ2-7, with TRBD1 matching over 8 bases. Germline trimming cut 3 bases from V and 6 bases from J; bases unmatched to any gene: 4. Per germline, CDR1 SNHLY and CDR2 FYNNEI. CDR3 length: 13 residues. CDR3 region: CASSDWTGPEQYF. In nucleotides, the CDR3 is TGTGCCAGCAGTGACTGGACAGGGCCCGAGCAGTACTTC.

The V gene is TRBV9, the J gene TRBJ2-7, with 7 bases aligning to TRBD2. The CDR3 contains 15 residues. Germline V gives CDR1 SGDLS, CDR2 YYNGEE. Losses at the gene ends were 0 bases for V and 5 bases for J; bases not matched to a gene: 8. In nucleotides, the CDR3 is TGTGCCAGCAGCGTAGGGGGGTCTAGCGGCAACGAGCAGTACTTC. It translates to CASSVGGSSGNEQYF.

The rearrangement uses TRBV25-1 and TRBJ2-7; D could derive from TRBD1 or TRBD2 (6 bases each). The CDR3 runs to 12 residues. V was cut by 6 bases and J by 6 bases, with 12 bases left in between. Per germline, CDR1 MGHDK and CDR2 SYGVNS. This CDR3 is CASSGGAAEQYF. The CDR3 bases are TGTGCCAGCAGCGGGGGCGCGGCCGAGCAGTACTTC.

About this clonotype: At one boundary the junction diverges from the germline segment, which might be a read error. DNA for the CDR3: TGCGCCAGCAGCTTGGCCGGAAGAGCATTAGATCTGGAGACCCAGCACTTC. Translated, it gives CASSLAGRALDLETQHF. The chain carries TRBV5-1 and TRBJ2-5; D is unresolved. The CDR3 has 17 residues. Germline CDR1 reads SGHRS; CDR2 reads YFSETQ. The full variable domain, its missing parts supplied by reference TRBV5-1 and TRBJ2-5, is KAGVTQTPRYLIKTRGQQVTLSCSPISGHRSVSWYQQTPGQGLQFLFEYFSETQRNKGNFPGRFSGRQFSNSRSEMNVSTLELGDSALYLCASSLAGRALDLETQHFGPGTRLLVL.

This clonotype has a single count. The CDR3 is CSVEDRQGAGDTQYF. For the CDR3, the DNA is TGCAGCGTTGAAGATAGACAGGGGGCAGGAGATACGCAGTATTTT. This rearrangement joins TRBV29-1 to TRBJ2-3; 10 bases are shared with TRBD1. J lost 5 bases, V lost 0 bases, and 5 bases had no gene match. The CDR3 is 15 amino acids. Germline V CDR1 and CDR2: SQVTM, ANQGSEA.

The V gene is TRBV5-6, the J gene TRBJ2-7; TRBD2 agrees at 8 bases. Germline lookup yields CDR1 SGHDT and CDR2 YYEEEE. Trimming at V came to 4 bases and at J to 1 base, leaving 4 bases not matched to a gene. The length of the CDR3 is 14 residues. The DNA for the CDR3 is TGTGCCAGCAGCCCCGGGGGGGCTTCCTACGAGCAGTACTTC. It translates to CASSPGGASYEQYF.

The chain carries TRBV12-3 or TRBV12-4 and TRBJ2-2; D unresolved. The V end lost 3 bases, the J end lost 2 bases, and 7 bases lay between the germline ends. This CDR3 has 14 residues. CDR3 bases: TGTGCCAGCAGTTTGCTTCTAAACACCGGGGAGCTGTTTTTT. It specifies CASSLLLNTGELFF.